A selection of T cell receptor beta chains follows, all from one sample in a study of shared clonotypes between healthy human individuals. Libraries were prepared by immunoSEQ multiplex PCR; TCRdb keeps only in-frame clonotypes and omits some of them. Of 2,500,000 or so clones listed, 80% to 95% were seen once; the top ten hold 0.36%. The sample was naive CD4+ T cells from PBMCs. Receptor source: a man between 18 and 35 years old in good health. Some clones in this sample may be carry-over from other donors' samples. Both conserved end residues are part of each CDR3. D genes are given only for firm matches. Not all rows give a size; the values are once, few, many and, for expanded clones, a class.

CDR3nt,CDR3aa,j_gene,v_gene,abundance,d_gene
TGTGCCAGCAGCTTAGATGGACAAAGGAACACTGAAGCTTTCTTT,CASSLDGQRNTEAFF,TRBJ1-1,TRBV11-3,.,.
TGTGCCAGCTCACCCGCGGGACAGGATAGCCTCGAGCAGTACTTC,CASSPAGQDSLEQYF,TRBJ2-7,TRBV18,.,TRBD1
TGCGCCAGCAGCCCAGGGACAGGGGGCTATGGCTACACCTTC,CASSPGTGGYGYTF,TRBJ1-2,TRBV5-1,.,TRBD1
TGTGCCAGCAGGTCGATGGAGGGGGTCTCCTACGAGCAGTACTTC,CASRSMEGVSYEQYF,TRBJ2-7,TRBV27,.,.
TGCGCCAGCAGCTTGTCGTCGGCAAACCCAGATACGCAGTATTTT,CASSLSSANPDTQYF,TRBJ2-3,TRBV5-1,.,.
TGTGCCAGCAGAGTCCAGGGGAGCCAGCCCCAGCATTTT,CASRVQGSQPQHF,TRBJ1-5,TRBV2,.,.
TGTGCCAGCAGTTCATGGGCAGAAAAAAATTCACCCCTCCACTTT,CASSSWAEKNSPLHF,TRBJ1-6,TRBV28,.,.
TGCGCCAGCAGCTTTAAGGGGGGGGAGACCCAGTACTTC,CASSFKGGETQYF,TRBJ2-5,TRBV5-1,.,.
TGTGCCAGCCTACTTTCACAGGGGGCATACAATGAGCAGTTCTTC,CASLLSQGAYNEQFF,TRBJ2-1,TRBV28,.,TRBD1
TGTGCCAGCAGTGAACTGCTTAACACCGGGGAGCTGTTTTTT,CASSELLNTGELFF,TRBJ2-2,TRBV6-1,.,.
TGTGCCAGCAGCCCGCGACAGGGGAACACTGAAGCTTTCTTT,CASSPRQGNTEAFF,TRBJ1-1,TRBV7-8,.,TRBD1
TGTGCCAGCAGCAAGACTAGCGGGAGAGGGGGTCCTAGCACAGATACGCAGTATTTT,CASSKTSGRGGPSTDTQYF,TRBJ2-3,TRBV9,.,TRBD2
TGCGCCAGCAGGGCCGGAACAACTAATGAAAAACTGTTTTTT,CASRAGTTNEKLFF,TRBJ1-4,TRBV5-1,.,.
TGCAGTGCTCCCAGGGAGACCCAGTACTTC,CSAPRETQYF,TRBJ2-5,TRBV20-1,.,.
TGTGCCAGCAGTACTAGCGGGCAACGCTACGAGCAGTACTTC,CASSTSGQRYEQYF,TRBJ2-7,TRBV28,.,TRBD2
TGTGCCAGCAGTTTACGACCGTTGTACACTGAAGCTTTCTTT,CASSLRPLYTEAFF,TRBJ1-1,TRBV27,few,.
TGTGCCAGCAGCCGGCAAAAGGGACTAGCGGGGGTCGACAATGAGCAGTTCTTC,CASSRQKGLAGVDNEQFF,TRBJ2-1,TRBV4-2,.,TRBD2